This T cell receptor (beta chain) comes out of a study of blood T cell repertoires in COVID-19. Study overall: PBMCs, B-cell-depleted T cells, or T cells were the source of the cDNA or gDNA that made up the material.

Clones were sequenced by immunoSEQ multiplex PCR, and TCRdb holds only the in-frame ones, with some missing. The sample comprises some 260,000 clones, about 88% of which are singletons, and 2% to 2.5% rests with the top ten. With 2 bases removed from V and 5 bases from J, the gap between germline ends came to 10 bases. Germline-derived CDR1 and CDR2 are KGHSH and LQKENI. The CDR3 totals 15 residues. The genes are TRBV18 and TRBJ1-6; no clear D. The sequencing sample was made of peripheral blood. The sequence derives from a woman aged 40 to 49 who had recovered from COVID-19. This chain's CDR3 is CASSPAGRDNSPLHF. CDR3 bases: TGTGCCAGCTCACCAGCCGGGAGAGATAATTCACCCCTCCACTTT.